Here is one TCR beta chain with its context. The data derive from a study of blood T cell repertoires in COVID-19. The overall study: Collection of acute and convalescent COVID-19 samples took place in the United States, Italy and Spain. PBMCs, B-cell-depleted T cells, or T cells were the source of the cDNA or gDNA that made up the material.

The V gene's germline CDR1 is SGHVS and CDR2 FNYEAQ. CDR3 length: 15 amino acids. Between the trimmed V and J ends, which lost 3 bases and 0 bases, there was a span of 12 bases. Authors' analysis steps: Scientists estimated how many nucleated cells there were by amplifying reference gene primers. Assay used: immunoSEQ multiplex PCR; TCRdb lists only in-frame clones, some missing. V and J calls and clone size are given by that table; D and trimming were obtained from the DNA. The data show some 330,000 clones, roughly 90% seen once. This chain uses TRBV7-6 with TRBJ2-7; D possibly corresponds to TRBD1 (5 bases). This receptor was identified in a woman between 50 and 59 years old with active or convalescent COVID-19. The sample was peripheral blood. The CDR3 reads CASSFQGQSSYEQYF. As DNA, the CDR3 is TGTGCCAGCAGCTTTCAGGGCCAGAGCTCCTACGAGCAGTACTTC.